This entry features one T cell receptor beta chain sequence. What it recognizes is unknown. The source of the sample is a study of T cell responses to AZD1222 COVID-19 vaccine. Germline V lookup: CDR1 SGHTA, CDR2 FQGNSA. V lost 3 bases to trimming and J lost 7 bases, with 15 bases between them. CDR3 length: 14 residues. Overall study findings and caveats: Vaccine-associated CD4 TCRs ranged over spike, dominating at 160-218 and 743-854. Researchers took repertoire samples only after the peak T cell response had come. Most donors were white British, females outnumbered males, and clonal diversity was possibly underestimated.

Assay: immunoSEQ multiplex PCR; the TCRdb copy retains only in-frame clones and omits some. The sample has roughly 190,000 clones, just over 90% seen once. This material consisted of peripheral blood, taken on day 0 of AZD1222 vaccination. The chain employs TRBV7-2 and TRBJ2-5, with a tentative D call TRBD2 (7 bases). The clonotype was recovered from an adult in good health. CDR3 protein: CASSFGGGRGTQYF. In DNA form, the CDR3 reads TGTGCCAGCAGCTTTGGCGGGGGCCGGGGGACCCAGTACTTC. Combining the CDR3 with reference TRBV7-2 and TRBJ2-5 gives the whole variable domain GAGVSQSPSNKVTEKGKDVELRCDPISGHTALYWYRQSLGQGLEFLIYFQGNSAPDKSGLPSDRFSAERTGGSVSTLTIQRTQQEDSAVYLCASSFGGGRGTQYFGPGTRLLVL.